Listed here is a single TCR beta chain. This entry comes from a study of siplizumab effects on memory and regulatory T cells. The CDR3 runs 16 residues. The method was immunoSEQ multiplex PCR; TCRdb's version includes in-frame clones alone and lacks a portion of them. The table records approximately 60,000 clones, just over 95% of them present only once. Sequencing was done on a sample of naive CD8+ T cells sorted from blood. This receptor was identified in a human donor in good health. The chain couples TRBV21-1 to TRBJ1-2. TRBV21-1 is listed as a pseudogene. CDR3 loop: CASSRKSKARNYGYTF. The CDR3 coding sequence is TGTGCCAGCAGTAGGAAGAGCAAGGCCCGAAACTATGGCTACACCTTC.